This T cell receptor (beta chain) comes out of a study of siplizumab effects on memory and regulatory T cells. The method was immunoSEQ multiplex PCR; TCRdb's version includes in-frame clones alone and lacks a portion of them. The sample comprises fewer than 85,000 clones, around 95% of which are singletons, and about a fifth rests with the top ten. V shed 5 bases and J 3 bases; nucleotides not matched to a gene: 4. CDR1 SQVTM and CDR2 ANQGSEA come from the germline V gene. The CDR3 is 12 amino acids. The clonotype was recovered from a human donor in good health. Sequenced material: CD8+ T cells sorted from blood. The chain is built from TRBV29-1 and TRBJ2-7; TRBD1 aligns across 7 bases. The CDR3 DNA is TGCAGCGTTCCAGGGGGATTCTACGAGCAGTACTTC. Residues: CSVPGGFYEQYF.